These T cell receptor beta chains were read from a single sample in a study of CD8+CD57+ T cells in acquired aplastic anemia. Using its own MiXCR run on the reads, TCRdb lists one record per CDR3 protein. Of 400,000 to 450,000 distinct CDR3 sequences in the sample, 55% to 70% are singletons; the top ten hold 4%. What was sequenced was sorted CD4+, CD8+, or CD8+CD57+ T cells (not recorded which) from PBMCs. The receptors stem from a human donor in good health, serving as a control. CDR3s include the opening cysteine and the closing phenylalanine or tryptophan. The order of the fields is J gene, clone size, V gene, D gene, CDR3 DNA, CDR3 protein. The D gene is left open where the match is weak. A clone size is listed for some rows: how often the clone was seen (once, few, many), or a class if it is expanded.

j_gene: TRBJ2-5; abundance: .; v_gene: TRBV7-3; d_gene: TRBD2; CDR3nt: TGTGCCAGCAGCCCCCGGGGGGGTTTACTACAAGAGACCCAGTACTTC; CDR3aa: CASSPRGGLLQETQYF
j_gene: TRBJ2-7; abundance: .; v_gene: TRBV7-8; d_gene: TRBD1; CDR3nt: TGTGCCAGCAGCTCCGACAGGGGTGGCGAGCAGTACTTC; CDR3aa: CASSSDRGGEQYF
j_gene: TRBJ2-1; abundance: .; v_gene: TRBV7-9; d_gene: TRBD1; CDR3nt: TGTGCTAGCAGCTTAGCTGGGACAGGGCCCGACGAGCAGCAGTTCTTC; CDR3aa: CASSLAGTGPDEQQFF
j_gene: TRBJ2-7; abundance: .; v_gene: TRBV10-2; d_gene: TRBD1; CDR3nt: TGCGCCAGCAACGCCGGGACAGGGGGCTGCGAGCAGTACTTC; CDR3aa: CASNAGTGGCEQYF
j_gene: TRBJ2-7; abundance: .; v_gene: TRBV19; d_gene: TRBD1; CDR3nt: TGTGCCAGCACCGGACAGGGGGATACCTACGAGCAGTACTTC; CDR3aa: CASTGQGDTYEQYF
j_gene: TRBJ1-1; abundance: .; v_gene: TRBV9; d_gene: .; CDR3nt: TGTGCCAGCAGCTCGTCATGGGGAGCTCCTACGAGCATCTTT; CDR3aa: CASSSSWGAPTSIF
j_gene: TRBJ2-3; abundance: .; v_gene: TRBV20-1; d_gene: .; CDR3nt: TGCAGTGCGACCCGTGCAGGGGCGGGCGATACGCAGTATTTT; CDR3aa: CSATRAGAGDTQYF
j_gene: TRBJ1-1; abundance: many; v_gene: TRBV29-1; d_gene: .; CDR3nt: TGCAGCGTTGAAGATCTGACGTTGGGGAACACTGAAGCTTTCTTT; CDR3aa: CSVEDLTLGNTEAFF
j_gene: TRBJ2-1; abundance: many; v_gene: TRBV4-1; d_gene: .; CDR3nt: TGCGCCAGCAGCCAAGCCCAGGGAGTCCACAATGAGCAGTTCTTC; CDR3aa: CASSQAQGVHNEQFF
j_gene: TRBJ1-5; abundance: .; v_gene: TRBV16; d_gene: .; CDR3nt: TGTGCCAGCAGCCAAAAGGGGAGCAATCAGCCCCAGCATTTT; CDR3aa: CASSQKGSNQPQHF
j_gene: TRBJ2-3; abundance: .; v_gene: TRBV9; d_gene: .; CDR3nt: TGTGCCAGCAGCGTAGATGGGGCCCGGGCAGATACGCAGTATTTT; CDR3aa: CASSVDGARADTQYF